This T cell receptor beta chain was identified during a study of shared clonotypes between healthy human individuals. Looked up from germline, CDR1 is SGHNT and CDR2 is YYREEE (reference sequence). V dropped 0 bases and J dropped 3 bases, with 7 bases sitting between them. The CDR3 is made up of 13 amino acids. The table came from immunoSEQ multiplex PCR; TCRdb's copy has only in-frame clones and leaves some out. The sample has about 340,000 clones; about 70% are singletons. The V and J genes are TRBV5-4 and TRBJ2-7; maybe TRBD2 (6 bases). The source of this sequence is a man under 40 in good health. The sequencing input was memory CD4+ T cells sorted from blood. Subset indicated: CD45RA-negative fraction. CDR3 coding DNA: TGTGCCAGCAGCTTGGCGGGAGTCTACGAGCAGTACTTC. As protein: CASSLAGVYEQYF.